This T cell receptor beta chain was recorded in a study of shared clonotypes between healthy human individuals. Points from the study as a whole: Researchers found naive subsets generally carried larger estimated richness than memory subsets. Relative to their counterparts shared across all four donors, non-shared clonotypes exhibited diminished generation probabilities.

Memory CD4+ cells were the fraction left after CD45RA+ naive selection. Germline CDR1 is KGHSH and CDR2 is LQKENI. Trimming left V 3 bases short and J 0 bases short, with 8 bases between. This CDR3 contains 15 residues. With regard to this clone: Its antigen is still unknown.

Repertoires were generated with immunoSEQ multiplex PCR, while TCRdb's copy carries only in-frame clones and drops some. Of millions of clones in the sample, 85% to 95% are singletons; the top ten hold around 0.13%. The rearrangement joins TRBV18 to TRBJ1-4; D ambiguous. The specimen was naive CD4+ T cells sorted from blood. Subset specified: CD45RA+ positively selected. The clonotype was recovered from a man aged 18 to 30 in good health. The CDR3 loop is CASSPKPPTNEKLFF. In DNA, the CDR3 is TGTGCCAGCTCACCGAAACCACCAACTAATGAAAAACTGTTTTTT.